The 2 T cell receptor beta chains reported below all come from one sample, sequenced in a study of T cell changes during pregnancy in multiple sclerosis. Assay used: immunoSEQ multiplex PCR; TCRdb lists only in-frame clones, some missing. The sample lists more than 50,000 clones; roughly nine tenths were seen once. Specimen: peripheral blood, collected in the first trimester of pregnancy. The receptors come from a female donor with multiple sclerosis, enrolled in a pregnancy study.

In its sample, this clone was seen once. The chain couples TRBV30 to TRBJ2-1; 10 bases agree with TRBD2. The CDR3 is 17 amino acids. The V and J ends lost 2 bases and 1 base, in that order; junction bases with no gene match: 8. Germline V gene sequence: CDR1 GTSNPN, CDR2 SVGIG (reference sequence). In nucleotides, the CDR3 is TGTGCCTGGAGTATGAGCCGGACTAGCGGATCCTACAATGAGCAGTTCTTC. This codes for CAWSMSRTSGSYNEQFF.

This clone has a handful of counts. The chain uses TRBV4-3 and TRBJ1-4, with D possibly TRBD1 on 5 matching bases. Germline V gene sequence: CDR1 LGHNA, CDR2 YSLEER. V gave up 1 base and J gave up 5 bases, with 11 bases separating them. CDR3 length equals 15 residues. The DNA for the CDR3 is TGCGCCAGCAGCCAAGCGGAAGCAGGGAATGAAAAACTGTTTTTT. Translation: CASSQAEAGNEKLFF.